The present TCR beta chain was sequenced within a study of Graves' ophthalmopathy and Graves' hyperthyroidism. Findings and limits, study-wide: Stable hyperthyroidism and ophthalmopathy were told apart by a 13-signature model, which achieved about 90% sensitivity and just over 80% specificity.

This CDR3 is 13 amino acids long. Trimming removed 7 bases from V and 7 bases from J, with 16 bases in between. In this cohort, patients with other autoimmune diseases, uncontrolled infections, pregnancy or lactation were excluded. The authors diagnosed from clinical symptoms, serum thyroxine, TRAb, thyroid ultrasound and orbital computed tomography. The source of the PBMCs was around 9 ml of fresh peripheral blood. RNA transcripts provided the template for amplifying TCR beta CDR3 regions. HTBI primers served in a first-round RT-PCR, which a second-round multiplex PCR followed. TCRdb reprocessed the multiplex PCR reads with MiXCR, giving one entry per CDR3 protein. The sample comprises 400,000 or so distinct CDR3 sequences, 15% of which are singletons, and roughly 7% rests with the top ten. The sample holds a few counts of this clonotype. Its specificity is not known.

The TCR sequence derives from a woman in her late teens or twenties with stable Graves' hyperthyroidism. The chain joins TRBV12-3 or TRBV12-4 to TRBJ1-1; no clear D. The sequenced sample consisted of peripheral blood. The CDR3 protein is CASTLTLPGEAFF. Here the CDR3 DNA reads TGTGCCAGCACCTTGACCCTACCGGGTGAAGCTTTCTTT.